This is a list of T cell receptor beta chains from one sample in a study of blood T cell repertoires in COVID-19. The assay was immunoSEQ multiplex PCR, and TCRdb's table has in-frame clones only and misses some. This table holds some 29,000 clones, around 89% found once. Sequencing input: peripheral blood. Receptors originate from a human donor in a cohort sampled during active COVID-19. Each CDR3 is given with its conserved first and last residue. A D gene is named only where the DNA matches it firmly. For some rows the clone size is stated as once, few or many, or as a class when expanded; others skip it.

abundance,j_gene,v_gene,d_gene,CDR3aa,CDR3nt
.,TRBJ1-4,TRBV12-5,.,CASAFATNEKLFF,TGTGCTAGTGCTTTCGCAACTAATGAAAAACTGTTTTTT
.,TRBJ1-3,TRBV24-1,.,CATSHLRRRSGNTIYF,TGTGCCACCAGTCACTTAAGGAGGCGCTCTGGAAACACCATATATTTT
.,TRBJ2-7,TRBV7-2,TRBD2,CASSKTAGGEGYEQYF,TGTGCCAGCAGCAAAACAGCGGGGGGGGAAGGCTACGAGCAGTACTTC
.,TRBJ1-6,TRBV30,TRBD1,CARKTGSSYNSPLHF,TGTGCCCGGAAGACAGGGAGCTCCTATAATTCACCCCTCCACTTT
.,TRBJ2-3,TRBV14,.,CASSLDAGFTDTQYF,TGTGCCAGCAGCCTAGATGCCGGTTTCACAGATACGCAGTATTTT
.,TRBJ1-2,TRBV5-6,.,CASSSGVGNYGYTF,TGTGCCAGCAGCTCAGGGGTGGGCAACTATGGCTACACCTTC
.,TRBJ2-7,TRBV4-3,TRBD1,CASSQGQGFYEQYF,TGCGCCAGCAGCCAAGGACAGGGGTTCTACGAGCAGTACTTC
.,TRBJ2-1,TRBV7-3,TRBD2,CASSSGLAGSLSYNEQFF,TGTGCCAGCAGCTCGGGACTAGCGGGGAGCCTCTCCTACAATGAGCAGTTCTTC
.,TRBJ2-2,TRBV10-3,.,CAMRNPATREGTTGELFF,TGTGCCATGAGAAACCCCGCCACACGGGAAGGAACCACCGGGGAGCTGTTTTTT
.,TRBJ1-2,TRBV27,.,CASSDLANYGYTF,TGTGCCAGCAGTGATCTAGCTAACTATGGCTACACCTTC
.,TRBJ1-4,TRBV5-1,.,CASSSGSTNEKLFF,TGCGCCAGCAGTTCAGGTTCAACTAATGAAAAACTGTTTTTT
.,TRBJ2-1,TRBV18,TRBD2,CASSRGLAELNEQFF,TGTGCCAGCTCACGCGGGCTAGCGGAATTAAATGAGCAGTTCTTC
.,TRBJ1-6,TRBV13,TRBD1,CASSSGGTGVSPLHF,TGTGCCAGCAGCTCCGGCGGGACAGGGGTTTCACCCCTCCACTTT
.,TRBJ2-1,TRBV25-1,TRBD2,CASSVGRGAYNEQFF,TGTGCCAGCAGTGTTGGGCGGGGGGCCTACAATGAGCAGTTCTTC
.,TRBJ2-1,TRBV3-1/TRBV3-2,.,CASSQGSGTGDEQFF,TGTGCCAGCAGCCAAGGTTCGGGTACCGGGGATGAGCAGTTCTTC
.,TRBJ1-1,TRBV3-1/TRBV3-2,.,CASSSRQNTEAFF,TGTGCCAGCAGCAGCAGACAGAACACTGAAGCTTTCTTT
.,TRBJ2-3,TRBV19,.,CASSPSGTDTQYF,TGTGCCAGTAGTCCTTCAGGGACAGATACGCAGTATTTT
few,TRBJ1-2,TRBV5-1,.,CASSLDSTHKYGYTF,TGCGCCAGCAGCTTGGATAGTACGCATAAGTATGGCTACACCTTC
.,TRBJ2-1,TRBV4-1,TRBD2,CASSQEGRGGVEFF,TGCGCCAGCAGCCAAGAGGGGCGGGGGGGAGTTGAGTTCTTC
.,TRBJ2-3,TRBV7-9,TRBD1,CASSSSPGTGYTDTQYF,TGTGCCAGCAGCTCATCTCCCGGGACAGGGTACACAGATACGCAGTATTTT
.,TRBJ1-2,TRBV5-1,TRBD1,CASSRDRVNYGYTF,TGCGCCAGCAGTAGGGACAGGGTAAACTATGGCTACACCTTC
once,TRBJ2-5,TRBV5-1,TRBD2,CASSLDAGGKETQYF,TGCGCCAGCAGCTTGGACGCGGGGGGGAAAGAGACCCAGTACTTC
.,TRBJ1-1,TRBV7-8,.,CASSAGSSTEAFF,TGTGCCAGCAGCGCAGGGTCTAGCACTGAAGCTTTCTTT
.,TRBJ2-7,TRBV4-1,.,CASSRQTIQAYEQYF,TGCGCCAGCAGTCGACAAACTATACAGGCCTACGAGCAGTACTTC
once,TRBJ1-2,TRBV4-1,.,CASSQAVAGYGYTF,TGCGCCAGCAGCCAAGCCGTGGCAGGCTATGGCTACACCTTC
once,TRBJ2-5,TRBV2,TRBD2,CASGGLAGEQETQYF,TGTGCCAGCGGGGGACTAGCGGGGGAGCAAGAGACCCAGTACTTC
once,TRBJ2-3,TRBV25-1,.,CASSVTGTDTQYF,TGTGCCAGCAGTGTGACAGGCACAGATACGCAGTATTTT
.,TRBJ1-2,TRBV11-2,.,CASSLSPGSEGYTF,TGTGCCAGCAGCTTATCCCCGGGGAGTGAAGGCTACACCTTC
.,TRBJ1-6,TRBV19,TRBD1,CASGQGFDSPLHF,TGTGCCAGTGGACAGGGGTTTGATTCACCCCTCCACTTT
.,TRBJ2-3,TRBV11-2,.,CASSLGIIEDTQYF,TGTGCCAGCAGCTTAGGTATTATAGAAGATACGCAGTATTTT
.,TRBJ2-5,TRBV7-9,.,CASSLGSSSGETQYF,TGTGCCAGCAGCTTAGGTAGCAGTTCCGGTGAGACCCAGTACTTC
.,TRBJ2-7,TRBV19,.,CASSYKEDYEQYF,TGTGCCAGTAGTTACAAAGAAGACTACGAGCAGTACTTC
.,TRBJ2-7,TRBV7-9,TRBD1,CASSSPRDRTTYEQYF,TGTGCCAGCAGCTCCCCCCGGGACAGGACTACCTACGAGCAGTACTTC
.,TRBJ2-7,TRBV10-3,TRBD2,CAISETPGLAGVYEQYF,TGTGCCATCAGTGAAACTCCGGGACTAGCGGGGGTATACGAGCAGTACTTC
.,TRBJ1-1,TRBV5-1,.,CASSGEQPNTEAFF,TGCGCCAGCAGCGGCGAACAGCCTAACACTGAAGCTTTCTTT
.,TRBJ1-6,TRBV7-9,TRBD1,CASSRGQGLHF,TGTGCCAGCAGCCGCGGACAGGGTCTCCACTTT
.,TRBJ2-3,TRBV5-8,TRBD1,CVSRRGNPGDTQYF,TGTGTCTCCCGCAGGGGGAACCCTGGGGATACGCAGTATTTT
.,TRBJ1-1,TRBV5-1,.,CASSIDSNTEAFF,TGCGCCAGCAGTATCGACAGCAACACTGAAGCTTTCTTT
few,TRBJ1-1,TRBV6-2/TRBV6-3,.,CASSGRATTEAFF,TGTGCCAGCAGCGGCAGGGCGACCACTGAAGCTTTCTTT
once,TRBJ2-7,TRBV29-1,TRBD1,CSVGQGDEQYF,TGCAGCGTTGGACAGGGGGACGAGCAGTACTTC
.,TRBJ2-3,TRBV5-1,.,CASSLARAASTDTQYF,TGCGCCAGCAGCTTGGCCAGGGCAGCTAGCACAGATACGCAGTATTTT
.,TRBJ1-1,TRBV9,TRBD1,CASSVEGQGTTEAFF,TGTGCCAGCAGCGTAGAGGGACAGGGTACCACTGAAGCTTTCTTT
once,TRBJ2-7,TRBV2,.,CASTEGTGEQYF,TGTGCCAGCACAGAGGGAACCGGCGAGCAGTACTTC
.,TRBJ2-5,TRBV5-4,TRBD2,CASSPASGGVSQYF,TGTGCCAGCAGCCCGGCTAGCGGGGGGGTGTCCCAGTACTTC
.,TRBJ1-1,TRBV3-1/TRBV3-2,TRBD1,CASITGDRETFF,TGTGCCAGCATAACGGGGGACAGGGAAACTTTCTTT
few,TRBJ1-2,TRBV7-2,TRBD1,CASSLGTDRGPGYTF,TGTGCCAGCAGCTTAGGCACGGACAGGGGGCCTGGCTACACCTTC
.,TRBJ2-7,TRBV24-1,TRBD2,CATSAGGPGVGEQYF,TGTGCCACCAGCGCGGGGGGCCCCGGGGTTGGCGAGCAGTACTTC
.,TRBJ2-6,TRBV3-1/TRBV3-2,.,CASSPLSGANVLTF,TGTGCCAGCAGCCCCTTATCTGGGGCCAACGTCCTGACTTTC
once,TRBJ1-2,TRBV6-2/TRBV6-3,.,CASSSRLYGYTF,TGTGCCAGCAGTTCCCGACTCTATGGCTACACCTTC
.,TRBJ2-7,TRBV7-9,.,CASSGWSGYEQYF,TGTGCCAGCAGCGGGTGGTCGGGCTACGAGCAGTACTTC